The entry that follows covers one TCR beta chain sequence. Templates that were synthetic TCR analogs were spiked into each PCR. Clones were sequenced by immunoSEQ multiplex PCR, and TCRdb holds only the in-frame ones, with some missing. The sample consists of roughly 100,000 clones, roughly 83% of them appearing once. Time point meaning: peripheral blood 6 weeks after treatment start. The sample belongs to a study of PD-L1 blockade in urothelial cancer. The CDR3 spans 16 residues. Looked up from germline, CDR1 is SGDLS and CDR2 is YYNGEE. Trimming took off 5 bases at V and 6 bases at J, with 21 bases between the two ends.

The chain has TRBV9 and TRBJ2-1; D may be TRBD1 (6 bases). The sequences come from PBMCs, collected around atezolizumab (anti-PD-L1) treatment. This TCR came from an older man with urothelial cancer. CDR3 amino acids: CASSYNTGTPFNEQFF. CDR3 DNA: TGTGCCAGCAGTTACAATACCGGGACACCTTTCAATGAGCAGTTCTTC.